What follows is one T cell receptor (beta chain) and its context. What it recognizes is unknown. TCRdb's table, derived via immunoSEQ multiplex PCR, lists solely in-frame clones and lacks some. The repertoire holds 800,000 to 1,200,000 clones, approximately 80% seen once, with more than 0.45% in the top ten. Only Caucasian adults living in Nashville, Tennessee made up the donor group. This entry is derived from a study of shared clonotypes between healthy human individuals. The CDR3 loop spans 15 amino acids. Trimming pared 6 bases from V and 5 bases from J, leaving 19 bases between. Germline V lookup: CDR1 MNHEY, CDR2 SMNVEV (reference sequence). Overall study results and limits: Sequencing depth was expected to influence donor clonotype sharing. What rarefaction showed was incomplete sorted-subset sequencing despite large depth.

Sequenced: memory CD4+ T cells from PBMCs. Subset denoted: CD45RA-negative fraction. The sequence was obtained from a man between 18 and 29 years old in good health. Some clones in this sample may be carry-over from other donors' samples. The chain combines TRBV27 with TRBJ1-2; D is unresolved. CDR3 amino acids: CASSLDLGGSYGYTF. The CDR3 region has the DNA TGTGCCAGCAGCCTGGATCTGGGCGGTTCTTATGGCTACACCTTC.